One and the same sample provided the 21 T cell receptor beta chains below, sequenced in a study of blood T cell repertoires in COVID-19. The protocol was immunoSEQ multiplex PCR, while the TCRdb copy is restricted to in-frame clones and leaves out a portion. In the table there are approximately 450,000 clones, roughly 85% of which are singletons. Sequenced input: PBMCs or T cells enriched from blood (not recorded which). The receptors were gathered from a woman under 30 with acute COVID-19.

The genes are TRBV7-6 and TRBJ1-1; TRBD1 matches at 8 bases. Germline V CDR1 and CDR2: SGHVS, FNYEAQ. V shed 5 bases, J shed 0 bases, and the junction held 14 bases outside the gene matches. This CDR3 spans 18 amino acids. In DNA form, the CDR3 reads TGTGCCAGCAGCACCTCGACAGGGGTAAATTGGATGAACACTGAAGCTTTCTTT. As protein: CASSTSTGVNWMNTEAFF.

The V gene is TRBV27, the J gene TRBJ1-4; D is uncertain. CDR1 is MNHEY and CDR2 is SMNVEV in the germline V gene (reference sequence). CDR3 length equals 14 residues. V lost 2 bases, J lost 12 bases, and 16 bases lay in between. The CDR3 DNA follows: TGTGCCAGCAGTTTAATAGATCGGGGTGGGCAACTGTTTTTT. Protein product: CASSLIDRGGQLFF.

The chain links TRBV7-2 to TRBJ1-2; D might be TRBD1 (5 bases). The CDR3 sequence is 15 residues long. Germline CDR1 is SGHTA and CDR2 is FQGNSA. V was shortened by 5 bases and J by 3 bases, with 16 bases between the two germline ends. CDR3 nucleotides: TGTGCCAGCAGCCTCGACAGCAAGACTTACTATGGCTACACCTTC. It translates to CASSLDSKTYYGYTF.

This clone was observed a handful of times. V usage is TRBV4-1 and J usage is TRBJ1-1; perhaps TRBD1 as D (6 bases). The germline V and J ends were trimmed by 4 bases and 2 bases, with 20 bases remaining between them. Germline V CDR1 and CDR2: MGHRA, YSYEKL. This CDR3 comprises 17 residues. The CDR3 loop is CASSRLQGLGSNTEAFF. Here the CDR3 DNA reads TGCGCCAGCAGCCGACTACAGGGTCTGGGTAGTAACACTGAAGCTTTCTTT.

This clone turned up a few times. The chain joins TRBV10-3 to TRBJ1-2; D not resolved. The CDR3 consists of 14 residues. V was clipped by 2 bases and J by 4 bases, with 11 bases between them. The germline gives CDR1 ENHRY, CDR2 SYGVKD. The CDR3 region has the DNA TGTGCCATCAGTGAGAGCGGCAGGAGCTATGGCTACACCTTC. Protein sequence: CAISESGRSYGYTF.

This clone was counted once. This chain uses TRBV11-2 with TRBJ1-1, with D tentatively TRBD1 (5 bases). Trimming stripped 3 bases from V and 11 bases from J, with 25 bases between. CDR1 is SGHAT and CDR2 is FQNNGV in the germline V gene. This CDR3 comprises 16 residues. CDR3 DNA: TGTGCCAGCAGCTTCCCCGTCGGGGGAGGTATAAGTACGGCTTTCTTT. It is translated as CASSFPVGGGISTAFF.

DNA for the CDR3: TGTGCCAGCAGTTACGTAAGAGGGTCTAACTATGGCTACACCTTC. Translating it yields CASSYVRGSNYGYTF. The genes are TRBV6-5 and TRBJ1-2; D remains unclear. CDR1 and CDR2 (germline): MNHEY, SVGAGI. V was clipped by 2 bases and J by 0 bases, with 10 bases between them. This CDR3 has 15 amino acids.

V gene TRBV19 combines with J gene TRBJ2-1; 12 bases fit TRBD2. Trimming cost V 3 bases and J 8 bases; bases outside gene matches: 11. Germline CDR1 LNHDA, CDR2 SQIVND (reference sequence). The CDR3 sequence is 17 residues long. The CDR3 protein is CASSIPRLAGARYEQFF. CDR3 DNA: TGTGCCAGTAGTATCCCCAGACTAGCGGGAGCTAGGTATGAGCAGTTCTTC.

This chain joins TRBV7-2 and TRBJ2-7, with 9 bases aligning to TRBD2. The CDR3 sequence is 15 residues long. Germline-derived CDR1 and CDR2 are SGHTA and FQGNSA. Trimming took 5 bases from V and 3 from J; bases not matched to a gene: 8. Here the CDR3 reads CASSQVAGVRYEQYF. For the CDR3, the DNA is TGTGCCAGCAGCCAAGTAGCGGGGGTCCGCTACGAGCAGTACTTC.

The DNA of the CDR3 is TGTGCCACCAGCATCCGGACTAGCGGGTTTGAGACCCAGTACTTC. This gives the protein CATSIRTSGFETQYF. The chain links TRBV15 to TRBJ2-5, with 11 bases matching TRBD2. The J segment lost 5 bases and the V segment lost 4 bases, leaving 6 bases of the junction unmatched. Germline V lookup: CDR1 LNHNV, CDR2 YYDKDF (reference sequence). The CDR3 is 15 amino acids.

The chain is built from TRBV7-2 and TRBJ2-1; TRBD2 is a possible D gene (6 bases). The V end lost 8 bases, the J end lost 4 bases, and 24 bases lay between the germline ends. The length of the CDR3 is 17 residues. The V gene's germline CDR1 is SGHTA and CDR2 FQGNSA. The CDR3 region is CASSRTGGKVLYNEQFF. The DNA for the CDR3 is TGTGCCAGCTCGAGGACCGGCGGGAAAGTCCTTTACAATGAGCAGTTCTTC.

The V call is TRBV7-6, the J call TRBJ2-2; 13 bases are shared with TRBD2. The CDR3 consists of 21 residues. Trimming cost V 5 bases and J 2 bases; bases outside gene matches: 17. CDR1 is SGHVS, CDR2 FNYEAQ, per germline. CDR3 in DNA: TGTGCCAGCAGCCATACCGAAACTAGCGGGAGGGCCTTGAGCAACACCGGGGAGCTGTTTTTT. Protein product: CASSHTETSGRALSNTGELFF.

The chain employs TRBV30 and TRBJ1-6, with 8 positions matching TRBD1. CDR1 and CDR2 (germline): GTSNPN, SVGIG (reference sequence). The CDR3 extends over 13 amino acids. With 3 bases clipped from V and 8 bases from J, the junction kept 3 bases outside the gene matches. CDR3 sequence reads: CAWRQGEDSPLHF. The CDR3 region has the DNA TGTGCCTGGAGACAGGGGGAGGATTCACCCCTCCACTTT.

The V gene is TRBV4-2, the J gene TRBJ2-5; the D gene is possibly TRBD2 (6 bases). CDR1 is LGHNA, CDR2 YNFKEQ, per germline. The CDR3 length is 18 residues. The V end lost 0 bases, the J end lost 5 bases, and 22 bases lay between the germline ends. The CDR3 DNA is TGTGCCAGCAGCCAAGAGGGCCCGGTGGGGTTTGGAGGGGAGACCCAGTACTTC. Its protein product is CASSQEGPVGFGGETQYF.

This clone turned up a few times. The gene calls are TRBV2 and TRBJ1-2, with D possibly matching TRBD1 (5 bases). This CDR3 has 14 amino acids. CDR1 SNHLY and CDR2 FYNNEI come from the germline V gene. The V end was cut by 5 bases, the J end by 0 bases, with 10 bases between. CDR3 residues: CASSPDSANYGYTF. The CDR3 coding sequence is TGTGCCAGCAGTCCAGACAGCGCTAACTATGGCTACACCTTC.

The rearrangement joins TRBV27 to TRBJ2-7; 11 bases agree with TRBD1. The V gene end was trimmed by 6 bases and the J gene end by 7 bases; junction bases not matched to a gene: 2. The germline V gene encodes CDR1 MNHEY and CDR2 SMNVEV (reference sequence). The CDR3 is 12 amino acids. The CDR3 reads CASRGTGGEQYF. The CDR3 bases are TGTGCCAGCAGGGGGACAGGGGGAGAGCAGTACTTC.

The CDR3 DNA is TGTGCTAGTGCCTCCCTCACAGGGGACACTGGAAACACCATATATTTT. Its protein is CASASLTGDTGNTIYF. The chain is built from TRBV12-5 and TRBJ1-3; TRBD1 aligns across 7 bases. Germline lookup yields CDR1 LGHNT and CDR2 FRNRAP. The CDR3 is 16 residues long. The V gene end was trimmed by 7 bases and the J gene end by 2 bases; junction bases not matched to a gene: 11.

The rearrangement uses TRBV18 and TRBJ2-5, with a weak D call TRBD1 (5 bases). The CDR3 has 15 residues. Germline values: CDR1 KGHSH, CDR2 LQKENI. The ends were cut back, 3 bases at V and 2 bases at J, with 13 bases in the middle. CDR3 loop: CASSPEGRDQETQYF. CDR3 nucleotide sequence: TGTGCCAGCTCACCCGAAGGCAGGGATCAAGAGACCCAGTACTTC.

J is TRBJ2-2 and V is TRBV5-5; weak D call: TRBD1 (6 bases). Germline CDR1 SGHKS, CDR2 YYEKEE (reference sequence). This CDR3 has 16 amino acids. Trimming cost V 2 bases and J 6 bases, with 17 bases left between them. In DNA, the CDR3 is TGTGCCAGCAGCTTCACCGGACAGTCTTCGCCCGGGGAGCTGTTTTTT. Amino acid sequence: CASSFTGQSSPGELFF.

The chain combines TRBV6-1 with TRBJ2-7; the D is unclear. The germline V and J ends were trimmed by 3 bases and 2 bases, with 11 bases remaining between them. The germline CDR1 and CDR2 sequences are MNHNS and SASEGT. This CDR3 contains 14 residues. CDR3 DNA sequence: TGTGCCAGCAGTGATTCTCCACTTACCTACGAGCAGTACTTC. It yields the protein CASSDSPLTYEQYF.

This rearrangement joins TRBV15 to TRBJ2-1; D is unclear. The CDR3 runs to 17 residues. V was pared by 3 bases and J by 3 bases, with 18 bases between. From germline, CDR1 is LNHNV and CDR2 YYDKDF (reference sequence). The CDR3 is CATSSQRQARVYNEQFF. Here the CDR3 DNA reads TGTGCCACCAGCAGCCAACGCCAAGCTCGGGTCTACAATGAGCAGTTCTTC.